The 30 T cell receptor beta chains given below trace back to one sample, sequenced in a study of CD8 T cells in ankylosing spondylitis. Study-level findings and limits: A motif in TCR beta, a set of roughly eight highly homologous variants, appeared characteristic of ankylosing spondylitis blood.

What these receptors recognize is not known. TCRdb reprocessed the 5' RACE reads via MiXCR and lists one record per CDR3 protein. Of around 770,000 distinct CDR3 sequences in the sample, 15% to 20% are singletons; the top ten hold around 20%. The sample taken for sequencing was blood, either unsorted or a sorted T cell fraction (not recorded which). These receptors all come from a male donor with ankylosing spondylitis.

This clonotype has only a few counts. V usage is TRBV12-3 or TRBV12-4 and J usage is TRBJ1-6; possibly TRBD1 for D (6 bases). The CDR3 is made up of 15 amino acids. The V end was cut by 1 base, the J end by 9 bases, with 13 bases between. As DNA, the CDR3 is TGTGCCAGCAGTTTAGGGGCGGGGGCGCGTTCACCCCTCCACTTT. Residues: CASSLGAGARSPLHF.

This chain joins TRBV27 and TRBJ2-7, with 11 bases lining up with TRBD2. Germline CDR1 reads MNHEY; CDR2 reads SMNVEV (reference sequence). J lost 4 bases, V lost 2 bases, and 4 bases had no gene match. This CDR3 comprises 15 residues. CDR3 bases: TGTGCCAGCAGTTTAAAGACTAGCGGGATTTACGAGCAGTACTTC. It encodes CASSLKTSGIYEQYF.

The chain combines TRBV7-9 with TRBJ2-3, with TRBD2 matching 14 bases. Germline assignment: CDR1 SEHNR and CDR2 FQNEAQ (reference sequence). This CDR3 has 16 amino acids. Trimming cost V 4 bases and J 4 bases; bases outside gene matches: 4. The CDR3 reads CASSSGTSGGADTQYF. DNA for the CDR3: TGTGCCAGCAGCTCCGGGACTAGCGGGGGTGCAGATACGCAGTATTTT.

This clonotype was seen a handful of times. This chain joins TRBV7-2 and TRBJ1-2; TRBD1 agrees at 7 bases. V lost 4 bases to trimming and J lost 5 bases; unmatched junction nucleotides: 10. Germline V gives CDR1 SGHTA, CDR2 FQGNSA. The CDR3 extends over 15 amino acids. CDR3 region: CASSYPGTEVYGYTF. The CDR3 nucleotides are TGTGCCAGCAGCTACCCCGGGACAGAAGTATATGGCTACACCTTC.

This clonotype was seen a few times. The chain is built from TRBV29-1 and TRBJ2-2; tentatively, D is TRBD2 (6 bases). This CDR3 has 13 amino acids. Germline V CDR1 and CDR2: SQVTM, ANQGSEA. Trimming left V 6 bases short and J 5 bases short, with 13 bases between. The CDR3 protein is CSVRDLQTGELFF. The CDR3 region has the DNA TGCAGCGTCCGGGACTTACAAACCGGGGAGCTGTTTTTT.

This clonotype was observed a handful of times. This chain joins TRBV28 and TRBJ2-1; no definite D call. The CDR3 spans 12 residues. Germline lookup yields CDR1 MDHEN and CDR2 SYDVKM. V was clipped by 5 bases and J by 8 bases, with 10 bases between them. The CDR3 region has the DNA TGTGCCAGCAGTCCGATGAGCGATGAGCAGTTCTTC. This codes for CASSPMSDEQFF.

This clonotype was seen only a few times. The V call is TRBV9, the J call TRBJ1-4; TRBD1 matches 7 bases. V shed 4 bases and J 0 bases; nucleotides not matched to a gene: 3. The CDR3 contains 15 residues. Germline CDR1 is SGDLS and CDR2 is YYNGEE. CDR3 sequence (DNA): TGTGCCAGCAGCACGCAGGGGGCAACTAATGAAAAACTGTTTTTT. Protein product: CASSTQGATNEKLFF.

This clonotype was picked up a small number of times. The gene calls are TRBV29-1 and TRBJ2-7; D is undetermined. V shed 4 bases and J shed 6 bases, with 19 bases lying between them. Germline V gene data show CDR1 as SQVTM and CDR2 as ANQGSEA. The CDR3 spans 14 residues. The CDR3, as DNA: TGCAGCGTTGGGGTGGTGGGGTCCGAACGCGAGCAGTACTTC. Translating it yields CSVGVVGSEREQYF.

The table lists this clonotype with a few counts. The CDR3 loop reads CASSYSPNSNQPQHF. The CDR3 bases are TGTGCCAGCAGTTACAGTCCTAATAGCAATCAGCCCCAGCATTTT. The chain uses TRBV27 and TRBJ1-5, with unresolved D. The CDR3 covers 15 residues. Germline V gene data show CDR1 as MNHEY and CDR2 as SMNVEV (reference sequence). Trimming pared 4 bases from V and 0 bases from J, leaving 10 bases between.

J is TRBJ2-2 and V is TRBV4-3; tentative D call: TRBD1 (5 bases). V gave up 3 bases and J gave up 0 bases, with 11 bases separating them. CDR1 and CDR2 from the germline V gene are LGHNA and YSLEER. The CDR3 is 16 amino acids. Written as DNA, the CDR3 is TGCGCCAGCAGCCATGGGGCCGGAACGAACACCGGGGAGCTGTTTTTT. It yields the protein CASSHGAGTNTGELFF.

In its sample, this clonotype was seen a few times. This chain joins TRBV12-3 or TRBV12-4 and TRBJ2-3, with D unclear. Trimming shortened V by 6 bases and J by 6 bases, and 16 bases separated the two germline ends. CDR3 length: 14 residues. In nucleotides, the CDR3 is TGTGCCAGCAGGACTGACCGATTTAGGGATACGCAGTATTTT. This sequence encodes CASRTDRFRDTQYF.

This clonotype was counted a few times. The chain carries TRBV7-3 and TRBJ2-1; 9 nucleotides line up with TRBD2. Per the germline V gene, CDR1 is SGHTA and CDR2 is FQGTGA. This CDR3 comprises 18 residues. The J segment lost 6 bases and the V segment lost 2 bases, leaving 14 bases of the junction unmatched. The CDR3 DNA reads as TGTGCCAGCAGCTTAGCCCCTTTGGGCGGGAGGGCCGTCAATGAGCAGTTCTTC. Translated: CASSLAPLGGRAVNEQFF.

The chain employs TRBV18 and TRBJ1-1, with D tentatively TRBD1 (6 bases). CDR3 length: 16 amino acids. Trimming shortened V by 1 base and J by 2 bases, and 14 bases separated the two germline ends. Germline V gives CDR1 KGHSH, CDR2 LQKENI. The chain's CDR3 is CASSPRGGSQNTEAFF. The DNA for the CDR3 is TGTGCCAGCTCACCACGAGGGGGGAGTCAAAACACTGAAGCTTTCTTT.

This chain uses TRBV9 with TRBJ2-7; D is tentatively TRBD1 or TRBD2 (5 bases each). Germline V gene data show CDR1 as SGDLS and CDR2 as YYNGEE. The V end was cut by 0 bases, the J end by 7 bases, with 20 bases between. This CDR3 contains 16 residues. CDR3 sequence: CASSVEEEEGVNEQYF. CDR3 bases: TGTGCCAGCAGCGTAGAGGAGGAGGAAGGGGTAAATGAGCAGTACTTC.

This clonotype was counted a few times. V usage is TRBV10-3 and J usage is TRBJ1-1; D is possibly TRBD1 (5 bases). CDR1 is ENHRY, CDR2 SYGVKD, per germline. Trimming removed 6 bases from V and 1 base from J, with 15 bases in between. This CDR3 is 15 amino acids long. The CDR3 region has the DNA TGTGCCATCAGCGCTCAATTAGGGGCGAACACTGAAGCTTTCTTT. Translated, it gives CAISAQLGANTEAFF.

The V gene is TRBV27, the J gene TRBJ2-1, with 7 positions matching TRBD2. Germline CDR1 and CDR2: MNHEY and SMNVEV (reference sequence). CDR3 size: 16 residues. V was clipped by 0 bases and J by 4 bases; unmatched bases: 6. The CDR3 protein is CASSLSGAGPYNEQFF. DNA of the CDR3: TGTGCCAGCAGTTTATCCGGAGCGGGGCCTTACAATGAGCAGTTCTTC.

V gene TRBV7-8 combines with J gene TRBJ2-1; maybe TRBD2 (5 bases). This CDR3 comprises 14 residues. CDR1 is SGHVS, CDR2 FQNEAQ, per germline. With 3 bases removed from V and 0 bases from J, the gap between germline ends came to 6 bases. The CDR3 nucleotides read TGTGCCAGCAGCTTTAGCGACTCCTACAATGAGCAGTTCTTC. It codes for CASSFSDSYNEQFF.

The V call is TRBV9, the J call TRBJ2-2, with 9 bases that match TRBD1. The V segment lost 3 bases and the J segment 4 bases; nucleotides outside the gene matches: 7. CDR3 length: 16 residues. The germline V gene encodes CDR1 SGDLS and CDR2 YYNGEE. Here the CDR3 reads CASSALGQGTTGELFF. In DNA, the CDR3 is TGTGCCAGCAGCGCCTTGGGACAGGGCACCACCGGGGAGCTGTTTTTT.

This clonotype was counted once. This sequence joins TRBV4-1 and TRBJ2-1; 7 nucleotides agree with TRBD2. The CDR3 loop spans 17 amino acids. Germline V CDR1 and CDR2: MGHRA, YSYEKL. The junction had 12 bases not matched to a gene; V was cut back by 3 bases and J by 4 bases. CDR3 nucleotide sequence: TGCGCCAGCAGCCACGAGCTACGGGGACTACAGTACAATGAGCAGTTCTTC. Protein: CASSHELRGLQYNEQFF.

This clonotype appeared once. V usage is TRBV20-1 and J usage is TRBJ2-5, with TRBD2 matching 10 bases. The CDR3 sequence is 14 residues long. Germline V lookup: CDR1 DFQATT, CDR2 SNEGSKA (reference sequence). V shed 6 bases and J 2 bases; nucleotides not matched to a gene: 6. The CDR3 DNA reads TGCAGTGCGCTAACTAGCGGGAAACAAGAGACCCAGTACTTC. It translates to CSALTSGKQETQYF.

This clonotype was picked up a small number of times. The chain carries TRBV7-2 and TRBJ1-3; weak D call: TRBD1 (6 bases). CDR3 size: 16 residues. The germline gives CDR1 SGHTA, CDR2 FQGNSA. Between the trimmed V and J ends, which lost 5 bases and 4 bases, there was a span of 18 bases. The CDR3: CASSPDTGARGNTIYF. For the CDR3, the DNA is TGTGCCAGCAGCCCAGACACGGGGGCGAGGGGAAACACCATATATTTT.

This clonotype was detected only a few times. The chain links TRBV5-5 to TRBJ2-5; 13 nucleotides match TRBD2. CDR3 length equals 18 residues. Germline lookup yields CDR1 SGHKS and CDR2 YYEKEE (reference sequence). The J segment lost 4 bases and the V segment lost 2 bases, leaving 11 bases of the junction unmatched. The chain's CDR3 is CASSLPPGLAGKGETQYF. Here the CDR3 DNA reads TGTGCCAGCAGCTTACCCCCGGGACTAGCGGGGAAGGGAGAGACCCAGTACTTC.

In its sample, this clonotype was seen many times. The rearrangement links TRBV5-1 to TRBJ1-5, with TRBD1 as a possible D gene (5 bases). The CDR3 sequence is 14 residues long. Looked up from germline, CDR1 is SGHRS and CDR2 is YFSETQ. V lost 5 bases and J lost 0, with 9 bases in between. The DNA of the CDR3 is TGCGCCAGCAGTTCTGGGGGTAGCAATCAGCCCCAGCATTTT. It yields the protein CASSSGGSNQPQHF.

This clonotype was counted only a few times. This chain links TRBV7-2 with TRBJ2-4, with D tentatively TRBD1 or TRBD2 (6 bases each). In germline, CDR1 is SGHTA, CDR2 FQGNSA. The CDR3 contains 14 residues. The V end lost 5 bases, the J end lost 2 bases, and 10 bases lay between the germline ends. The CDR3, as DNA: TGTGCCAGCAGCGAGGGGGGCTCCAAAAACATTCAGTACTTC. Amino acids: CASSEGGSKNIQYF.

This clonotype was seen repeatedly, ten times or more. The chain carries TRBV4-3 and TRBJ1-6; D remains ambiguous. V was cut by 1 base and J by 7 bases, with 14 bases left in between. Germline loops: CDR1 LGHNA, CDR2 YSLEER. The CDR3 spans 16 residues. CDR3 region: CASSQATPAFNSPLHF. CDR3 nucleotide sequence: TGCGCCAGCAGCCAAGCTACTCCCGCCTTCAATTCACCCCTCCACTTT.

The CDR3 protein is CASSPQRVNEQYF. The CDR3 DNA follows: TGTGCCAGCAGCCCCCAGAGGGTCAACGAGCAGTACTTC. V gene TRBV11-2 combines with J gene TRBJ2-7, with TRBD2 as a possible D gene (5 bases). In germline, CDR1 is SGHAT, CDR2 FQNNGV. CDR3 length equals 13 residues. Trimming pared 5 bases from V and 5 bases from J, leaving 13 bases between.

This clonotype was observed a few times. CDR3 DNA sequence: TGTGCCAGCTCACCACCGGGGTATGGCTACACCTTC. Residues: CASSPPGYGYTF. The chain couples TRBV18 to TRBJ1-2; D unclear. Trimming took 0 bases from V and 5 from J, leaving 4 bases between them. CDR1 is KGHSH and CDR2 is LQKENI in the germline V gene. The CDR3 has 12 residues.

The V and J genes are TRBV30 and TRBJ2-1, with 10 bases identical to TRBD2. The CDR3 consists of 15 residues. Germline V gene lookup returns CDR1 GTSNPN and CDR2 SVGIG (reference sequence). The V gene end was trimmed by 5 bases and the J gene end by 8 bases; junction bases not matched to a gene: 12. CDR3 loop: CAWSLAGGPPDEQFF. CDR3 nucleotide sequence: TGTGCCTGGTCTTTAGCGGGGGGCCCTCCGGATGAGCAGTTCTTC.

This chain connects TRBV20-1 to TRBJ1-3; D might be TRBD1 (5 bases). V was shortened by 3 bases and J by 3 bases, with 18 bases between the two germline ends. Germline CDR1 is DFQATT and CDR2 is SNEGSKA (reference sequence). There are 16 residues in the CDR3. CDR3 bases: TGCAGTGCTAGTGGTCAGGCGGCAGGGTTTGGAAACACCATATATTTT. It is translated as CSASGQAAGFGNTIYF.

This clonotype turned up a few times. The chain has TRBV7-3 and TRBJ2-1; TRBD2 matches at 7 bases. The germline gives CDR1 SGHTA, CDR2 FQGTGA. This CDR3 is 16 amino acids long. V gave up 5 bases and J gave up 0 bases; unmatched junction bases: 7. The CDR3 nucleotides read TGTGCCAGCAGCCTAAGCGGGGTTAGCTCCTACAATGAGCAGTTCTTC. As protein: CASSLSGVSSYNEQFF.